The next 20 T cell receptor beta chains were all read from a single sample in a study of CD8 T cells in ankylosing spondylitis. General study points: Blood of patients with ankylosing spondylitis appeared to be characterized by a TCR beta motif of eight or nine highly homologous variants.

TCRdb redid the calling of the 5' RACE reads with MiXCR, one entry per CDR3 protein. Seen here are some 130,000 distinct CDR3 sequences, more than 15% observed once, and the top ten hold approximately 30%. These receptors have no identified antigens. Source material: blood, either unsorted or a sorted T cell fraction (not recorded which). The receptor set was obtained from a male donor with ankylosing spondylitis.

The J gene is TRBJ1-6, the V gene TRBV6-5, with D uncertain. Germline V gene lookup returns CDR1 MNHEY and CDR2 SVGAGI. V lost 2 bases, J lost 10 bases, and 18 bases lay in between. The CDR3 covers 16 residues. CDR3 region: CASSYGPPGPTSPLHF. The CDR3 nucleotides are TGTGCCAGCAGTTACGGGCCCCCAGGTCCAACATCACCCCTCCACTTT.

This clonotype was recorded a few times. The rearrangement uses TRBV7-9 and TRBJ1-4; D gene unclear. Germline assignment: CDR1 SEHNR and CDR2 FQNEAQ (reference sequence). The CDR3 contains 12 residues. V shed 4 bases and J shed 8 bases, with 8 bases lying between them. CDR3 DNA: TGTGCCAGCAGCTCAGCCGAGGAAAAACTGTTTTTT. This gives the protein CASSSAEEKLFF.

This clonotype was recorded a few times. The rearrangement links TRBV2 to TRBJ1-2; no clear D. The CDR3 is 15 residues long. The V end was cut by 7 bases, the J end by 8 bases, with 23 bases between. Germline lookup yields CDR1 SNHLY and CDR2 FYNNEI. CDR3 loop: CASTTRASAVRGYTF. In DNA, the CDR3 is TGTGCCAGCACCACAAGGGCAAGCGCGGTACGGGGCTACACCTTC.

This chain uses TRBV28 with TRBJ2-2; D tentatively fits TRBD1 or TRBD2 (5 bases each). Germline V CDR1 and CDR2: MDHEN, SYDVKM. The V gene lost 4 bases and the J gene lost 0 bases, with 12 bases spanning the gap. The CDR3 extends over 16 amino acids. CDR3 region: CASSWARGTNTGELFF. In DNA, the CDR3 is TGTGCCAGCAGTTGGGCCCGGGGCACGAACACCGGGGAGCTGTTTTTT.

This chain connects TRBV7-2 to TRBJ1-2; TRBD1 might be the D (5 bases). The CDR3 sequence is 13 residues long. Trimming removed 7 bases from V and 3 bases from J, with 12 bases in between. Germline values: CDR1 SGHTA, CDR2 FQGNSA. CDR3 in DNA: TGTGCCAGCACCGCGACAGAGTACTATGGCTACACCTTC. This translates into CASTATEYYGYTF.

This clonotype showed up just a few times. The rearrangement links TRBV12-3 or TRBV12-4 to TRBJ2-3, with D tentatively TRBD2 (5 bases). Deletions cut 10 bases from V and 1 base from J, with 21 bases between. The CDR3 is 16 residues long. CDR3: CATDERQSGGTDTQYF. The CDR3 region has the DNA TGTGCCACCGATGAGCGGCAGTCAGGCGGCACAGATACGCAGTATTTT.

This clonotype was seen only a few times. This rearrangement joins TRBV5-6 to TRBJ2-2; D is possibly TRBD2 (6 bases). Germline V gene data show CDR1 as SGHDT and CDR2 as YYEEEE. This CDR3 has 13 residues. V lost 0 bases and J 6 bases, leaving 6 bases between the germline ends. The CDR3: CASSLGLAGELFF. Here the CDR3 DNA reads TGTGCCAGCAGCTTGGGACTAGCCGGGGAGCTGTTTTTT. Variable domain in full (rest from reference TRBV5-6 and TRBJ2-2): DAGVTQSPTHLIKTRGQQVTLRCSPKSGHDTVSWYQQALGQGPQFIFQYYEEEERQRGNFPDRFSGHQFPNYSSELNVNALLLGDSALYLCASSLGLAGELFFGEGSRLTVL.

The chain joins TRBV9 to TRBJ1-1; D is uncertain. Germline V gives CDR1 SGDLS, CDR2 YYNGEE. The CDR3 is 11 residues long. V was cut by 7 bases and J by 11 bases, with 15 bases left in between. The CDR3 is CASAGGGPAFF. The CDR3 nucleotides are TGTGCCAGCGCTGGTGGTGGGCCGGCTTTCTTT.

This chain links TRBV6-2 or TRBV6-3 with TRBJ2-2, with D possibly TRBD1 on 5 matching bases. The CDR3 contains 14 residues. V was shortened by 7 bases and J by 13 bases, with 22 bases between the two germline ends. The germline V gene encodes CDR1 MNHEY and CDR2 SVGEGT. Here the CDR3 DNA reads TGTGCCAGCATAGAGCCCCTGGAGCAGGGATCGCTGTTTTTT. Amino acids: CASIEPLEQGSLFF.

DNA for the CDR3: TGTGCCAGCAGCGTAGCCATGGGGGTGACAGGTAACAATGAGCAGTTCTTC. Translation: CASSVAMGVTGNNEQFF. The chain has TRBV9 and TRBJ2-1; tentatively, D is TRBD1 (6 bases). Germline V gene sequence: CDR1 SGDLS, CDR2 YYNGEE. V lost 0 bases and J 5 bases, leaving 18 bases between the germline ends. This CDR3 has 17 amino acids.

J is TRBJ1-1 and V is TRBV7-2; TRBD1 matches 7 bases. The CDR3 runs to 15 residues. After removal of 5 bases from V and 1 base from J, the junction contained 7 bases not matched to a gene. CDR1 SGHTA and CDR2 FQGNSA come from the germline V gene. The chain's CDR3 is CASSPWTGENTEAFF. The DNA for the CDR3 is TGTGCCAGCAGCCCCTGGACAGGCGAGAACACTGAAGCTTTCTTT.

The chain joins TRBV5-8 to TRBJ1-1; D might be TRBD1 (5 bases). V was trimmed by 4 bases and J by 4 bases, leaving 14 bases between them. CDR3 length: 14 residues. In germline, CDR1 is SGHTS, CDR2 YDEGEE. In DNA, the CDR3 is TGTGCCAGCAGCCCAGGGCCCCGTGTCACTGAAGCTTTCTTT. Translation gives CASSPGPRVTEAFF.

The CDR3 DNA follows: TGTGCCAGCATAAGGGGGAACACCGGGGAGCTGTTTTTT. Residues: CASIRGNTGELFF. The chain joins TRBV5-5 to TRBJ2-2; possibly TRBD1 for D (5 bases). Germline CDR1 and CDR2: SGHKS and YYEKEE (reference sequence). This CDR3 is 13 amino acids long. V lost 6 bases and J 1 base, leaving 7 bases between the germline ends.

J is TRBJ2-7 and V is TRBV15; TRBD1 matches at 8 bases. CDR1 LNHNV and CDR2 YYDKDF come from the germline V gene (reference sequence). V was pared by 5 bases and J by 4 bases, with 16 bases of the junction left unmatched. CDR3 length: 17 amino acids. CDR3 in amino acids: CATSPDQTGVAEYEQYF. The CDR3 bases are TGTGCCACCAGCCCCGACCAGACAGGGGTCGCGGAGTACGAGCAGTACTTC.

This clonotype was recorded at least ten times. The chain carries TRBV27 and TRBJ2-7, with TRBD1 matching over 11 bases. V shed 5 bases and J 4 bases; nucleotides not matched to a gene: 7. The CDR3 contains 15 residues. Germline CDR1 MNHEY, CDR2 SMNVEV (reference sequence). CDR3 sequence: CASSLSGTGGYEQYF. Written as DNA, the CDR3 is TGTGCCAGCAGTCTTTCCGGGACAGGGGGATACGAGCAGTACTTC.

The table lists this clonotype with a few counts. The V and J genes are TRBV9 and TRBJ1-4; 10 bases are shared with TRBD1. The CDR3 runs 15 residues. Germline V CDR1 and CDR2: SGDLS, YYNGEE. J was trimmed by 7 bases and V by 3 bases; bases with no gene match: 6. CDR3 protein: CASSDGQGGSEKLFF. Written as DNA, the CDR3 is TGTGCCAGCAGCGACGGACAGGGGGGAAGTGAAAAACTGTTTTTT.

This chain connects TRBV11-2 to TRBJ2-3; no definite D call. Germline lookup yields CDR1 SGHAT and CDR2 FQNNGV. The CDR3 has 14 residues. V lost 4 bases and J 6 bases, leaving 14 bases between the germline ends. The CDR3 DNA reads as TGTGCCAGCAGCTCTGTCGAACGGTGGGATACGCAGTATTTT. Amino acid sequence: CASSSVERWDTQYF.

V gene TRBV9 combines with J gene TRBJ1-5, with 7 bases fitting TRBD1. The CDR3 runs 15 residues. Trimming removed 0 bases from V and 1 base from J; junction bases left unmatched: 1. Per germline, CDR1 SGDLS and CDR2 YYNGEE. For the CDR3, the DNA is TGTGCCAGCAGCGTAGAGGGGGCGAGCAATCAGCCCCAGCATTTT. Translating it yields CASSVEGASNQPQHF.

This rearrangement joins TRBV20-1 to TRBJ2-1, with 7 bases matching TRBD2. After removal of 0 bases from V and 4 bases from J, the junction contained 15 bases not matched to a gene. The germline V gene has CDR1 DFQATT and CDR2 SNEGSKA (reference sequence). The length of the CDR3 is 18 residues. CDR3 DNA sequence: TGCAGTGCTAGAGATTCATTAAGCGGCGGGAGTTTTTACAATGAGCAGTTCTTC. It yields the protein CSARDSLSGGSFYNEQFF.

This chain uses TRBV27 with TRBJ2-3; TRBD2 matches at 7 bases. V lost 8 bases to trimming and J lost 0 bases; unmatched junction nucleotides: 11. Germline CDR1 reads MNHEY; CDR2 reads SMNVEV (reference sequence). This CDR3 comprises 16 residues. Written as DNA, the CDR3 is TGTGCCAGCGCCGGGGAGGGAGGGACTAGCACAGATACGCAGTATTTT. It is translated as CASAGEGGTSTDTQYF.